Sequencing of this TCR beta chain was carried out in a study of blood T cell repertoires in COVID-19. Using immunoSEQ multiplex PCR, the repertoire was profiled, and TCRdb retains in-frame clones only, with some absent. The data show roughly 80,000 clones, about nine tenths seen once. The TCR originated in a woman aged 60-75 years with acute or convalescent COVID-19. The specimen sequenced was peripheral blood.

Written as DNA, the CDR3 is TGTGCCAGCAGCCAAGAGCGGGGGACTGAAGCTTTCTTT. Its translation: CASSQERGTEAFF. The rearrangement links TRBV3-1 (or the pseudogene TRBV3-2) to TRBJ1-1; D may be TRBD1 (5 bases). There are 13 residues in the CDR3. Between the trimmed V and J ends, which lost 0 bases and 5 bases, there was a span of 7 bases. Per the germline V gene, CDR1 is LGHDT and CDR2 is YNNKEL (reference sequence).